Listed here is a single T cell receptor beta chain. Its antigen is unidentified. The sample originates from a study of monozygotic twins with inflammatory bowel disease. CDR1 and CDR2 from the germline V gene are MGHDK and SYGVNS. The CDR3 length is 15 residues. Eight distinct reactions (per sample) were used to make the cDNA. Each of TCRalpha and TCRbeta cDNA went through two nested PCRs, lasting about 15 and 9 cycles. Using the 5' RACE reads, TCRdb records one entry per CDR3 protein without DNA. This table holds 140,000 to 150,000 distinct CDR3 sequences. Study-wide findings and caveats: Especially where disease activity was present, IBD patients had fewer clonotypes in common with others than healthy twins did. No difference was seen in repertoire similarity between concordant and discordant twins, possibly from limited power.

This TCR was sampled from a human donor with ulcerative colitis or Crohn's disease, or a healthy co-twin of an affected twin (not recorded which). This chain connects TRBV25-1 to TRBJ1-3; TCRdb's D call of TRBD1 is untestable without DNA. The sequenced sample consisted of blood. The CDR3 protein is CASSEAGYSGNTIYF.